The clone carrying this TCR beta chain was counted a single time. Its specificity is not known. RNA was extracted with the RNeasy kit, and a quantity of roughly 0.5 to 1 ug was reverse transcribed using random hexamers. TCRdb recomputed calls from the immunoSEQ multiplex PCR reads with MiXCR, one row per CDR3 protein. The sample holds some 130,000 distinct CDR3 sequences, roughly 94% seen once. This sample is drawn from a study of CD8 T cells in Susac syndrome. Study-level background: Patients with Susac syndrome were therapy-naive, on corticosteroids, or on intravenous immunoglobulin alone at the time that blood was drawn.

Trimming cost V 2 bases and J 0 bases, with 10 bases left between them. CDR3 length: 15 amino acids. From germline, CDR1 is GTSNPN and CDR2 SVGIG (reference sequence). The diagnostic criteria were recently defined, and patients with Susac syndrome met them for definite or probable disease. General study findings and limits: Peak Susac CD8+ clonal expansion was seen in TEMRA cells and active patients. The study acknowledged a relatively small number of individuals in its TCR sequencing and HLA analysis.

The receptor's source is a human donor with Susac syndrome. The source material was CD8+ T cells from PBMCs. The chain employs TRBV30 and TRBJ1-4, with unresolved D. The chain's CDR3 is CAWSTHFATNEKLFF. The CDR3 coding sequence is TGTGCCTGGAGTACCCACTTTGCAACTAATGAAAAACTGTTTTTT.